The 20 T cell receptor beta chains given below trace back to one sample, sequenced in a study of blood T cell repertoires in COVID-19. Produced via immunoSEQ multiplex PCR; TCRdb's table is partial and in-frame only. The sample consists of about 120,000 clones, 70% to 90% of them appearing once. Sample: peripheral blood. These receptors all stem from a man between 65 and 85 years old who had recovered from COVID-19.

The DNA of the CDR3 is TGTGCCAGCAGTGAATCGGCAGGGGGCGGTCGGACTGAAGCTTTCTTT. It translates to CASSESAGGGRTEAFF. This rearrangement joins TRBV25-1 to TRBJ1-1, with 8 bases lining up with TRBD1. The CDR3 loop spans 16 amino acids. Germline V gene data show CDR1 as MGHDK and CDR2 as SYGVNS. J was trimmed by 5 bases and V by 1 base; bases with no gene match: 9. The full variable domain, completed using reference TRBV25-1 and TRBJ1-1, is EADIYQTPRYLVIGTGKKITLECSQTMGHDKMYWYQQDPGMELHLIHYSYGVNSTEKGDLSSESTVSRIRTEHFPLTLESARPSHTSQYLCASSESAGGGRTEAFFGQGTRLTVV.

The V and J genes are TRBV5-4 and TRBJ2-1; 9 nucleotides match TRBD1. This CDR3 has 19 amino acids. V trimming: 0 bases; J trimming: 6 bases; junction bases outside the gene matches: 16. CDR1 and CDR2 (germline): SGHNT, YYREEE (reference sequence). CDR3 in DNA: TGTGCCAGCAGCTTGGACCGGGACAGGGTCACCAGGGGGGTCAATGAGCAGTTCTTC. Amino acid sequence: CASSLDRDRVTRGVNEQFF.

The gene calls are TRBV7-9 and TRBJ2-3; the D gene is possibly TRBD2 (6 bases). The CDR3 spans 16 residues. Germline values: CDR1 SEHNR, CDR2 FQNEAQ (reference sequence). Trimming took off 0 bases at V and 4 bases at J, with 14 bases between the two ends. The CDR3: CASSLASGTGADTQYF. The DNA for the CDR3 is TGTGCCAGCAGCTTAGCCTCCGGGACTGGGGCAGATACGCAGTATTTT. Based on the CDR3 plus reference TRBV7-9 and TRBJ2-3, the full variable domain is DTGVSQNPRHKITKRGQNVTFRCDPISEHNRLYWYRQTLGQGPEFLTYFQNEAQLEKSRLLSDRFSAERPKGSFSTLEIQRTEQGDSAMYLCASSLASGTGADTQYFGPGTRLTVL.

The gene calls are TRBV5-4 and TRBJ2-1; 10 nucleotides line up with TRBD2. Germline-derived CDR1 and CDR2 are SGHNT and YYREEE (reference sequence). This CDR3 region has 17 residues. Germline trimming cut 0 bases from V and 8 bases from J; bases unmatched to any gene: 11. The CDR3 protein is CASSLVPTSGVPYEQFF. The CDR3 bases are TGTGCCAGCAGCTTGGTTCCTACTAGCGGGGTCCCCTATGAGCAGTTCTTC.

The chain recombines TRBV19 with TRBJ2-3; 8 bases agree with TRBD1. The CDR3 contains 15 residues. V trimming: 5 bases; J trimming: 3 bases; junction bases outside the gene matches: 7. Germline values: CDR1 LNHDA, CDR2 SQIVND (reference sequence). CDR3 nucleotide sequence: TGTGCCAGTAGTGATCGACAGGGGTGGACAGATACGCAGTATTTT. Its translation is CASSDRQGWTDTQYF.

This rearrangement joins TRBV28 to TRBJ1-2; D not resolved. V gave up 2 bases and J gave up 6 bases, with 13 bases separating them. The CDR3 loop spans 14 amino acids. CDR1 is MDHEN and CDR2 is SYDVKM in the germline V gene. The CDR3 nucleotides are TGTGCCAGCAGTTTAACCCGACTTAGGCATGGCTACACCTTC. Its translation: CASSLTRLRHGYTF.

DNA for the CDR3: TGCGCCAGCAGCGGGATGGGAGCCACCAATGAGCAGTTCTTC. Translation: CASSGMGATNEQFF. This rearrangement joins TRBV4-1 to TRBJ2-1; tentatively, D is TRBD2 (5 bases). V was shortened by 5 bases and J by 6 bases, with 14 bases between the two germline ends. Per germline, CDR1 MGHRA and CDR2 YSYEKL. This CDR3 spans 14 amino acids.

This clone has a handful of counts. CDR3 protein: CASRRTDRGNEAFF. The CDR3 DNA reads TGTGCCAGCAGGAGGACAGACAGGGGAAATGAAGCTTTCTTT. The chain joins TRBV21-1 to TRBJ1-1; the table names TRBD1, a call not compared with the DNA. TRBV21-1 represents a pseudogene. The CDR3 has 14 residues.

The chain joins TRBV9 to TRBJ1-2; 9 bases fit TRBD1. Germline V lookup: CDR1 SGDLS, CDR2 YYNGEE. The CDR3 extends over 18 amino acids. The J segment lost 3 bases and the V segment lost 3 bases, leaving 15 bases of the junction unmatched. The CDR3 region is CASSGQGGGTGTYYGYTF. For the CDR3, the DNA is TGTGCCAGCAGCGGACAAGGGGGAGGGACAGGGACGTACTATGGCTACACCTTC.

The V and J genes are TRBV28 and TRBJ1-2; D remains unclear. The germline V and J ends were trimmed by 5 bases and 5 bases, with 12 bases remaining between them. CDR1 MDHEN and CDR2 SYDVKM come from the germline V gene. The CDR3 covers 13 residues. CDR3: CASSPSSGYGYTF. CDR3 nucleotides: TGTGCCAGCAGTCCCTCGAGCGGGTATGGCTACACCTTC.

The chain carries TRBV4-1 and TRBJ1-3; D ambiguous. The CDR3 is made up of 16 amino acids. In germline, CDR1 is MGHRA, CDR2 YSYEKL. The V gene lost 0 bases and the J gene lost 0 bases, with 9 bases spanning the gap. The CDR3 reads CASSQDGTGSGNTIYF. As DNA, the CDR3 is TGCGCCAGCAGCCAAGACGGCACGGGCTCTGGAAACACCATATATTTT.

The chain employs TRBV6-5 and TRBJ1-4, with a tentative D call TRBD1 (5 bases). Germline V lookup: CDR1 MNHEY, CDR2 SVGAGI. V dropped 6 bases and J dropped 7 bases, with 12 bases sitting between them. CDR3 length: 13 residues. The CDR3 DNA reads TGTGCCAGCAGACCCAGGGATCGTGAAAAACTGTTTTTT. Amino acid sequence: CASRPRDREKLFF.

J is TRBJ2-7 and V is TRBV5-1, with TRBD1 as a possible D gene (6 bases). Per the germline V gene, CDR1 is SGHRS and CDR2 is YFSETQ. There are 14 residues in the CDR3. The V end was cut by 2 bases, the J end by 4 bases, with 13 bases between. CDR3 sequence: CASSFGDKEYEQYF. CDR3 coding DNA: TGCGCCAGCAGCTTCGGGGACAAGGAGTACGAGCAGTACTTC.

This clone has just one count. This sequence joins TRBV5-1 and TRBJ2-7; maybe TRBD1 (5 bases). Germline lookup yields CDR1 SGHRS and CDR2 YFSETQ. The V gene lost 4 bases and the J gene lost 5 bases, with 16 bases spanning the gap. This CDR3 has 14 residues. The CDR3: CASSPQGLSDEQYF. CDR3 bases: TGCGCCAGCAGCCCTCAGGGATTAAGCGACGAGCAGTACTTC.

The J gene is TRBJ2-7, the V gene TRBV9; D is unresolved. The CDR3 length is 14 residues. Germline V gene lookup returns CDR1 SGDLS and CDR2 YYNGEE. Trimming pared 4 bases from V and 2 bases from J, leaving 13 bases between. Here the CDR3 DNA reads TGTGCCAGCAGCCCTTCTCATGTAGCCTACGAGCAGTACTTC. Translation gives CASSPSHVAYEQYF.

This clone was recorded a few times. This sequence joins TRBV7-6 and TRBJ1-3; TRBD1 is a possible D gene (6 bases). Trimming took 2 bases from V and 4 from J, leaving 9 bases between them. The CDR3 totals 14 residues. Germline V gene sequence: CDR1 SGHVS, CDR2 FNYEAQ. The CDR3 bases are TGTGCCAGCAGCTTAACAGGGTGGGGAAACACCATATATTTT. Protein product: CASSLTGWGNTIYF.

CDR3 region: CASNRGRMMNTEAFF. The CDR3, as DNA: TGTGCCAGCAACAGGGGCCGAATGATGAACACTGAAGCTTTCTTT. The rearrangement uses TRBV5-8 and TRBJ1-1; 7 bases fit TRBD1. CDR1 and CDR2 from the germline V gene are SGHTS and YDEGEE. The CDR3 loop spans 15 amino acids. V lost 6 bases to trimming and J lost 0 bases; unmatched junction nucleotides: 8.

The rearrangement links TRBV5-1 to TRBJ1-1; D is unclear. The CDR3 has 13 amino acids. V was trimmed by 6 bases and J by 5 bases, leaving 14 bases between them. Germline loops: CDR1 SGHRS, CDR2 YFSETQ. CDR3 in amino acids: CASNSGEWTEAFF. CDR3 DNA sequence: TGCGCCAGCAATAGCGGGGAGTGGACTGAAGCTTTCTTT.

The chain has TRBV6-5 and TRBJ2-1; TRBD1 matches at 8 bases. There are 13 residues in the CDR3. In germline, CDR1 is MNHEY, CDR2 SVGAGI. V trimming: 6 bases; J trimming: 4 bases; junction bases outside the gene matches: 2. CDR3 bases: TGTGCCAGCAGAAGACAGGGGTACAATGAGCAGTTCTTC. Translating gives CASRRQGYNEQFF.

The chain is built from TRBV19 and TRBJ1-1; D not resolved. The CDR3 runs 16 residues. CDR1 and CDR2 from the germline V gene are LNHDA and SQIVND (reference sequence). The V end was cut by 1 base, the J end by 4 bases, with 16 bases between. The DNA of the CDR3 is TGTGCCAGTAGTATAGTCGGCGCGCTGGGGAGCACTGAAGCTTTCTTT. Translated, it gives CASSIVGALGSTEAFF.